This TCR beta chain was sequenced for a study of blood T cell repertoires in COVID-19. Across the whole study: Spain, Italy and the United States supplied samples that represented acute and convalescent COVID-19. The analysed material was cDNA or gDNA that came from T cells, B-cell-depleted T cells, or PBMCs.

Per the study methods: Reference gene primers were amplified, and this amplification served to estimate nucleated cell counts. Using immunoSEQ multiplex PCR, the repertoire was profiled, and TCRdb retains in-frame clones only, with some absent. V and J calls and clone size follow that table, whereas D and trimming were derived from the DNA. The sample lists fewer than 250,000 clones, less than 80% occurring once. Sequencing input: peripheral blood. The sequence was obtained from a woman in her 50s with acute or convalescent COVID-19.

CDR3 in DNA: TGTGCCAGCAGCGCGCAAAGAGGGACTAGCACAGATACGCAGTATTTT. Amino acids: CASSAQRGTSTDTQYF. V and J are TRBV7-2 and TRBJ2-3; possibly TRBD2 for D (6 bases). This CDR3 has 16 residues. Trimming took 5 bases from V and 0 from J, leaving 15 bases between them. Germline V gives CDR1 SGHTA, CDR2 FQGNSA.